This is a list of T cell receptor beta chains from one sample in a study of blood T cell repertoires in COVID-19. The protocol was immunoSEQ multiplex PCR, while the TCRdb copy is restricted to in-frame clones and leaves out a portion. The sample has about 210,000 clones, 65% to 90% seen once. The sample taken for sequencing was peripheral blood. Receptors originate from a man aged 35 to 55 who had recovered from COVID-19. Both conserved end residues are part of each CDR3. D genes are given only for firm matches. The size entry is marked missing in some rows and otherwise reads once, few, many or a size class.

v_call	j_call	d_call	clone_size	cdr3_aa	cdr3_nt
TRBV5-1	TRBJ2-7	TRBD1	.	CASSIGTAPAYEQYF	TGCGCCAGCAGCATCGGGACAGCCCCTGCCTACGAGCAGTACTTC
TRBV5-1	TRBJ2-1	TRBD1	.	CASSVGGQGYYEQFF	TGCGCCAGCAGCGTAGGGGGACAGGGTTATTATGAGCAGTTCTTC
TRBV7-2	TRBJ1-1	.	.	CASSFQVGTEAFF	TGTGCCAGCAGCTTCCAGGTAGGCACTGAAGCTTTCTTT
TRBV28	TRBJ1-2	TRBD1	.	CASSLGTANYGYTF	TGTGCCAGCAGTCTCGGGACAGCTAACTATGGCTACACCTTC
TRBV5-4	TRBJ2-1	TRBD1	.	CASTMGQAGREQFF	TGTGCCAGCACCATGGGACAGGCAGGGCGAGAGCAGTTCTTC
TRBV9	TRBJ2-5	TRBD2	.	CASSVAAGLAGDGTQYF	TGTGCCAGCAGCGTAGCCGCGGGACTAGCGGGAGACGGGACCCAGTACTTC
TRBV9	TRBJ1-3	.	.	CASSVEVGRGDTIYF	TGTGCCAGCAGCGTAGAAGTGGGCAGGGGAGACACCATATATTTT
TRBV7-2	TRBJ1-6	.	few	CASSLQRGNSPLHF	TGTGCCAGCAGCTTACAGCGGGGGAATTCACCCCTCCACTTT
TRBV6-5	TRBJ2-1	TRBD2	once	CASSYNPSGRDEQFF	TGTGCCAGCAGTTATAACCCTAGCGGGAGGGATGAGCAGTTCTTC
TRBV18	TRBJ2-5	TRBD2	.	CASSPLGGSGRDQETQYF	TGTGCCAGCTCACCTCTAGGCGGAAGCGGGAGGGATCAAGAGACCCAGTACTTC
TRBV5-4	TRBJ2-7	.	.	CASSSNTAYEQYF	TGTGCCAGCAGCTCGAATACAGCCTACGAGCAGTACTTC
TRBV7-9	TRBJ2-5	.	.	CASSTRDNQETQYF	TGTGCCAGCAGCACAAGGGACAACCAAGAGACCCAGTACTTC
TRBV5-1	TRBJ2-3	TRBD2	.	CASSQGTSGRTDTQYF	TGCGCCAGCAGCCAGGGGACTAGCGGCCGCACAGATACGCAGTATTTT
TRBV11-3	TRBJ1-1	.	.	CASSAAGRSGVGTEAFF	TGTGCCAGCAGCGCTGCCGGGAGGTCGGGGGTCGGAACTGAAGCTTTCTTT
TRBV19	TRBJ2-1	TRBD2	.	CASSRTSGSLSYNEQFF	TGTGCCAGTAGTAGGACTAGCGGGAGCCTCTCCTACAATGAGCAGTTCTTC
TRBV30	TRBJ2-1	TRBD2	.	CAWSVPGRRRNEQFF	TGTGCCTGGAGTGTACCCGGGAGGCGTAGAAATGAGCAGTTCTTC
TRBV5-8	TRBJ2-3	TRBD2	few	CASSLRLAGGTDTQYF	TGTGCCAGCAGCTTGCGCCTAGCGGGGGGGACAGATACGCAGTATTTT
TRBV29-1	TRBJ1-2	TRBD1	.	CSGGTGAPYGYTF	TGCAGCGGGGGGACAGGGGCGCCCTATGGCTACACCTTC
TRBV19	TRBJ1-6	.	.	CASRVQGSYNSPLHF	TGTGCCAGTAGAGTACAGGGTAGCTATAATTCACCCCTCCACTTT
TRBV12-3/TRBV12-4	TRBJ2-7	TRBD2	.	CASSGLAEDEQYF	TGTGCCAGCAGCGGACTAGCGGAGGACGAGCAGTACTTC
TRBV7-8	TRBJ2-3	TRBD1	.	CASSSGDRRLDTQYF	TGTGCCAGCAGCTCGGGGGACAGGCGATTAGATACGCAGTATTTT
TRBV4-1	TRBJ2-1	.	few	CASSQVGGSYNEQFF	TGCGCCAGCAGCCAAGTGGGGGGCTCCTACAATGAGCAGTTCTTC
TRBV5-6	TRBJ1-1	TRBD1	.	CASINSGTGALNTEAFF	TGTGCCAGCATCAACTCCGGGACAGGGGCACTGAACACTGAAGCTTTCTTT
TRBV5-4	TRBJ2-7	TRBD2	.	CASSLAGRGGSYEQYF	TGTGCCAGCAGCTTGGCCGGTCGGGGGGGATCCTACGAGCAGTACTTC
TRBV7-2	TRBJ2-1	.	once	CASSSHTSTGYNEQFF	TGTGCCAGCAGCTCTCATACTAGCACAGGTTACAATGAGCAGTTCTTC
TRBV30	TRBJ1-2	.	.	CAWSDSWGYTF	TGTGCCTGGAGTGACAGTTGGGGCTACACCTTC
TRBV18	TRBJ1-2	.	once	CASSPPERDTGYTF	TGTGCCAGCTCACCACCGGAGCGGGACACTGGCTACACCTTC
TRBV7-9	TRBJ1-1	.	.	CASSRDYAQNTEAFF	TGTGCCAGCAGCAGAGACTATGCTCAGAACACTGAAGCTTTCTTT
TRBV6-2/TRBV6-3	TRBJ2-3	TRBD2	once	CASSYSIRTSDTDTQYF	TGTGCCAGCAGTTACTCGATACGGACTAGCGACACAGATACGCAGTATTTT
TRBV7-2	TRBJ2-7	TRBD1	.	CASSPRAGTGFREQYF	TGTGCCAGCAGCCCGAGAGCCGGGACAGGTTTTCGGGAGCAGTACTTC
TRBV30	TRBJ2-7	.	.	CAWSVQVGGGQYF	TGTGCCTGGAGTGTACAGGTGGGTGGGGGCCAGTACTTC